A single sample is the source of the 23 T cell receptor beta chains below, sequenced in a study of blood T cell repertoires in COVID-19. This table comes from immunoSEQ multiplex PCR, and its TCRdb copy is limited to in-frame clones, with some not included. The sample includes about 150,000 clones, about four fifths of them seen just once. Sequences were obtained from peripheral blood. The origin of the receptors is a man aged 65 to 85 who had recovered from COVID-19.

The chain joins TRBV5-1 to TRBJ2-7, with 7 bases identical to TRBD2. Germline CDR1 is SGHRS and CDR2 is YFSETQ. J gave up 5 bases and V 4 bases, and 12 bases lay outside the gene matches. The CDR3 spans 15 residues. CDR3 nucleotides: TGCGCCAGCAGCCCCTTGGTTGCGGGAGTGCACGAGCAGTACTTC. This translates into CASSPLVAGVHEQYF.

This clone was counted a single time. This chain connects TRBV20-1 to TRBJ1-1; 11 bases fit TRBD1. Trimming took 3 bases from V and 3 from J; bases not matched to a gene: 9. CDR1 and CDR2 (germline): DFQATT, SNEGSKA (reference sequence). CDR3 length: 16 residues. The CDR3 coding sequence is TGCAGTGCTAGTCCGGGACAGGGGGATATTGACACTGAAGCTTTCTTT. Its translation: CSASPGQGDIDTEAFF.

This clone has a count of ten or more. This rearrangement joins TRBV19 to TRBJ1-3; 7 bases are a match to TRBD1. The V gene's germline CDR1 is LNHDA and CDR2 SQIVND (reference sequence). The V segment lost 3 bases and the J segment 2 bases; nucleotides outside the gene matches: 7. The length of the CDR3 is 16 residues. The CDR3 region has the DNA TGTGCCAGTAGTATCGGAACAGGGGAGACTGGAAACACCATATATTTT. Amino acids: CASSIGTGETGNTIYF.

The J gene is TRBJ2-7, the V gene TRBV2; D is possibly TRBD1 (6 bases). CDR3 length equals 14 residues. CDR1 is SNHLY and CDR2 is FYNNEI in the germline V gene. Trimming took 4 bases from V and 5 from J, leaving 15 bases between them. CDR3 in DNA: TGTGCCAGCAGTGTCCAGGGGTTAGTCGACGAGCAGTACTTC. This translates into CASSVQGLVDEQYF.

V gene TRBV7-2 combines with J gene TRBJ1-2; TRBD1 might be the D (5 bases). CDR3 length: 14 amino acids. Germline V gene sequence: CDR1 SGHTA, CDR2 FQGNSA. The V and J ends lost 3 bases and 2 bases respectively, with 10 bases between them. Written as DNA, the CDR3 is TGTGCCAGCAGCTTTGACAGATTCAACTATGGCTACACCTTC. It codes for CASSFDRFNYGYTF. Complete variable domain (other parts from reference TRBV7-2 and TRBJ1-2): GAGVSQSPSNKVTEKGKDVELRCDPISGHTALYWYRQSLGQGLEFLIYFQGNSAPDKSGLPSDRFSAERTGGSVSTLTIQRTQQEDSAVYLCASSFDRFNYGYTFGSGTRLTVV.

The CDR3 here is CASSRGLAGNNEQFF. The CDR3 bases are TGTGCCAGCAGCCGGGGACTAGCGGGAAACAATGAGCAGTTCTTC. The gene calls are TRBV6-5 and TRBJ2-1; 13 bases are a match to TRBD2. The CDR3 length is 15 residues. The germline V gene encodes CDR1 MNHEY and CDR2 SVGAGI. J was trimmed by 5 bases and V by 6 bases; bases with no gene match: 4.

This chain connects TRBV19 to TRBJ2-3, with TRBD1 matching 7 bases. V lost 0 bases and J lost 6; bases outside the gene matches: 9. Germline V lookup: CDR1 LNHDA, CDR2 SQIVND (reference sequence). The CDR3 contains 16 residues. The CDR3 DNA sequence: TGTGCCAGTAGTATAGAGTTTCACAGGGGAGAGGATACGCAGTATTTT. Its protein is CASSIEFHRGEDTQYF.

This chain joins TRBV15 and TRBJ2-3; TRBD1 might be the D (6 bases). This CDR3 has 16 amino acids. V shed 5 bases and J shed 4 bases, with 19 bases lying between them. Germline lookup yields CDR1 LNHNV and CDR2 YYDKDF (reference sequence). CDR3 nucleotides: TGTGCCACCAGCTCCGACCACTCCCCAGGGGCAGATACGCAGTATTTT. Amino acid sequence: CATSSDHSPGADTQYF.

This sequence joins TRBV28 and TRBJ2-1; 7 bases are shared with TRBD2. There are 16 residues in the CDR3. CDR1 MDHEN and CDR2 SYDVKM come from the germline V gene. With V trimmed by 6 bases and J by 0 bases, 8 bases remained unmatched. For the CDR3, the DNA is TGTGCCAGCAGCACCCCCAGGACTAGCTCCTACAATGAGCAGTTCTTC. Protein sequence: CASSTPRTSSYNEQFF.

The chain joins TRBV5-1 to TRBJ2-5; 8 nucleotides align to TRBD1. The CDR3 totals 14 residues. V shed 4 bases and J 5 bases; nucleotides not matched to a gene: 7. The V gene's germline CDR1 is SGHRS and CDR2 YFSETQ. This chain's CDR3 is CASSPGQVLETQYF. CDR3 bases: TGCGCCAGCAGCCCGGGACAGGTACTTGAGACCCAGTACTTC.

The chain combines TRBV25-1 with TRBJ2-5; no clear D. This CDR3 region has 14 residues. Germline-derived CDR1 and CDR2 are MGHDK and SYGVNS. V was trimmed by 4 bases and J by 1 base, leaving 10 bases between them. DNA for the CDR3: TGTGCCAGCAGTGGACACTCCCCCCAAGAGACCCAGTACTTC. Protein sequence: CASSGHSPQETQYF.

V is TRBV19 and J is TRBJ2-6, with a tentative D call TRBD1 (5 bases). Germline V gene lookup returns CDR1 LNHDA and CDR2 SQIVND (reference sequence). V lost 4 bases and J lost 0, with 10 bases in between. CDR3 length: 16 residues. The CDR3 nucleotides are TGTGCCAGTAGTACCGCAGGGCACTCTGGGGCCAACGTCCTGACTTTC. This gives the protein CASSTAGHSGANVLTF.

The V gene is TRBV6-2 or TRBV6-3, the J gene TRBJ2-1; TRBD2 is a possible D gene (6 bases). Trimming took 5 bases from V and 0 from J, leaving 11 bases between them. This CDR3 is 15 amino acids long. CDR1 and CDR2 from the germline V gene are MNHEY and SVGEGT. For the CDR3, the DNA is TGTGCCAGCAGTGTTAGCGGAGGCTCCTACAATGAGCAGTTCTTC. It specifies CASSVSGGSYNEQFF.

The chain couples TRBV10-3 to TRBJ1-1; D remains unclear. Trimming took off 0 bases at V and 7 bases at J, with 12 bases between the two ends. Germline assignment: CDR1 ENHRY and CDR2 SYGVKD. The CDR3 totals 14 residues. This CDR3 reads CAISESLMVGEAFF. CDR3 DNA: TGTGCCATCAGTGAGTCTCTCATGGTCGGTGAAGCTTTCTTT.

The chain recombines TRBV9 with TRBJ2-7; 10 nucleotides align to TRBD1. The ends lost 0 bases at V and 4 bases at J; junction bases unmatched: 7. CDR1 is SGDLS, CDR2 YYNGEE, per germline. The CDR3 sequence is 16 residues long. For the CDR3, the DNA is TGTGCCAGCAGCGTAGGCGGGACAGGGGCAATTTACGAGCAGTACTTC. This encodes CASSVGGTGAIYEQYF.

The chain couples TRBV21-1 to TRBJ1-5; no check of the table's D call, TRBD1, against the DNA was made. TRBV21-1 is labeled a pseudogene. The CDR3 contains 18 residues. The CDR3 region is CASTQRGNRVYSNQPQHF. The CDR3 DNA is TGTGCCAGCACCCAAAGGGGGAACAGAGTTTATAGCAATCAGCCCCAGCATTTT.

This clone appeared a single time. In DNA form, the CDR3 reads TGTGCCAGCAGTAGGGGCGCCGAGGCCGAGCAGTACTTC. Protein: CASSRGAEAEQYF. This chain connects TRBV2 to TRBJ2-7; possible D gene TRBD1, 5 bases. V shed 5 bases and J shed 6 bases, with 14 bases lying between them. The V gene's germline CDR1 is SNHLY and CDR2 FYNNEI. The CDR3 is made up of 13 amino acids.

The chain combines TRBV10-1 with TRBJ2-2; D is uncertain. The CDR3 spans 13 residues. V lost 5 bases, J lost 5 bases, and 9 bases lay in between. The germline V gene encodes CDR1 WNHNN and CDR2 SYGVQD (reference sequence). Here the CDR3 reads CASSPLRTGELFF. CDR3 DNA: TGCGCCAGCAGTCCCCTCCGGACCGGGGAGCTGTTTTTT.

The V and J genes are TRBV7-9 and TRBJ2-1, with D possibly TRBD1 on 6 matching bases. This CDR3 is 16 amino acids long. Germline CDR1 and CDR2: SEHNR and FQNEAQ (reference sequence). V dropped 8 bases and J dropped 8 bases, with 25 bases sitting between them. The CDR3 region has the DNA TGTGCCAGCGGGGGCGAGTCGTACCCCAACAATTATGAGCAGTTCTTC. Protein sequence: CASGGESYPNNYEQFF.

The J gene is TRBJ2-7, the V gene TRBV7-2; a possible D gene is TRBD2 (5 bases). Germline values: CDR1 SGHTA, CDR2 FQGNSA. The CDR3 loop spans 13 amino acids. The germline V and J ends were trimmed by 3 bases and 4 bases, with 10 bases remaining between them. The CDR3 nucleotides are TGTGCCAGCAGCTTCGGCGGGTTATACGAGCAGTACTTC. It yields the protein CASSFGGLYEQYF.

The V call is TRBV5-1, the J call TRBJ2-2; D is unresolved. The CDR3 is made up of 14 amino acids. V gave up 2 bases and J gave up 6 bases, with 11 bases separating them. CDR1 is SGHRS, CDR2 YFSETQ, per germline. The CDR3 spells CASSFQTDAGELFF. CDR3 nucleotide sequence: TGCGCCAGCAGCTTCCAAACTGATGCCGGGGAGCTGTTTTTT. Complete variable domain (other parts from reference TRBV5-1 and TRBJ2-2): KAGVTQTPRYLIKTRGQQVTLSCSPISGHRSVSWYQQTPGQGLQFLFEYFSETQRNKGNFPGRFSGRQFSNSRSEMNVSTLELGDSALYLCASSFQTDAGELFFGEGSRLTVL.

The rearrangement joins TRBV12-5 to TRBJ2-7; 9 positions match TRBD1. V lost 4 bases to trimming and J lost 5 bases; unmatched junction nucleotides: 6. Germline values: CDR1 LGHNT, CDR2 FRNRAP. The CDR3 is 14 residues long. CDR3 amino acids: CASGWGQGINEQYF. CDR3 DNA sequence: TGTGCTAGTGGTTGGGGACAGGGAATCAACGAGCAGTACTTC. The full variable domain, in which reference TRBV12-5 and TRBJ2-7 provide the parts outside the CDR3, is DARVTQTPRHKVTEMGQEVTMRCQPILGHNTVFWYRQTMMQGLELLAYFRNRAPLDDSGMPKDRFSAEMPDATLATLKIQPSEPRDSAVYFCASGWGQGINEQYFGPGTRLTVT.

The V gene is TRBV19, the J gene TRBJ2-7, with 13 bases aligning to TRBD2. In germline, CDR1 is LNHDA, CDR2 SQIVND (reference sequence). V dropped 7 bases and J dropped 6; count of bases not matched to a gene: 9. The CDR3 loop spans 15 amino acids. The CDR3: CASTRAGTSGTEQYF. For the CDR3, the DNA is TGTGCCAGTACCCGGGCCGGGACTAGCGGGACCGAGCAGTACTTC.